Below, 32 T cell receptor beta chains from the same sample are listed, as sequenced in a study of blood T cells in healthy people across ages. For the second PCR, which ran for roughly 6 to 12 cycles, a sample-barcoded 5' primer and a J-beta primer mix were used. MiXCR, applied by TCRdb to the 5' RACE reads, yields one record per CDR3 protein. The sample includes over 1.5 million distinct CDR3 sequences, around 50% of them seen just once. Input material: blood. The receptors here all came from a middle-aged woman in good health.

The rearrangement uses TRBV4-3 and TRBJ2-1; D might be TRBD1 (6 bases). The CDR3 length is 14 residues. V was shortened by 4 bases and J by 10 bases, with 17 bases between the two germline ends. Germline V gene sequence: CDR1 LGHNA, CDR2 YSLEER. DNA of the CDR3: TGCGCCAGCAGCCGTGGGACATTTATCTCCGAGCAGTTCTTC. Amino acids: CASSRGTFISEQFF.

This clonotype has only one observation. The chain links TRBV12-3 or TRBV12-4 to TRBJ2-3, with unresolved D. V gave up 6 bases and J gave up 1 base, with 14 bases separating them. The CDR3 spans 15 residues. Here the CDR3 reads CASRMGRVGTDTQYF. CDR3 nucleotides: TGTGCCAGCAGAATGGGCAGAGTTGGCACAGATACGCAGTATTTT.

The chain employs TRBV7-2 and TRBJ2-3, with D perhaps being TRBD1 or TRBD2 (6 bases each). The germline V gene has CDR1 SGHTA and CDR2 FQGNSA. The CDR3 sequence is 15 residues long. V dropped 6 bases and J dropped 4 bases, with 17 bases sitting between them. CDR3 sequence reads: CASSYKVGGADTQYF. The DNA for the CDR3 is TGTGCCAGCAGTTATAAAGTGGGGGGCGCAGATACGCAGTATTTT.

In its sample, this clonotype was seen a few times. CDR3 region: CASSFRQGESYGYTF. In nucleotides, the CDR3 is TGTGCCAGCAGCTTCCGACAGGGAGAAAGCTATGGCTACACCTTC. V gene TRBV7-9 combines with J gene TRBJ1-2, with 7 bases fitting TRBD1. The CDR3 consists of 15 residues. The germline CDR1 and CDR2 sequences are SEHNR and FQNEAQ (reference sequence). Trimming removed 3 bases from V and 4 bases from J; junction bases left unmatched: 8.

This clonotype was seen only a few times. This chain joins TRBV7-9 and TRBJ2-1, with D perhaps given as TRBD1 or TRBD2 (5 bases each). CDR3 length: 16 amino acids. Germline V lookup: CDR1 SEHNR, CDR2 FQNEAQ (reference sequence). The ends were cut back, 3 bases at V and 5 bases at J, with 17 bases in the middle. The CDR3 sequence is CASSLAPGRLNNEQFF. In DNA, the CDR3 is TGTGCCAGCAGCTTGGCTCCGGGACGGCTTAACAATGAGCAGTTCTTC.

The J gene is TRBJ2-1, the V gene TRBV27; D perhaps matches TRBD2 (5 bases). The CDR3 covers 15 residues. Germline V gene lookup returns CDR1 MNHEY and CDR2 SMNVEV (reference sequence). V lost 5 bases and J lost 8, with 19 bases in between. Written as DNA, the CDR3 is TGTGCCAGCAGTCCGTTGGACTCAGGAAGAGATGAGCAGTTCTTC. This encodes CASSPLDSGRDEQFF.

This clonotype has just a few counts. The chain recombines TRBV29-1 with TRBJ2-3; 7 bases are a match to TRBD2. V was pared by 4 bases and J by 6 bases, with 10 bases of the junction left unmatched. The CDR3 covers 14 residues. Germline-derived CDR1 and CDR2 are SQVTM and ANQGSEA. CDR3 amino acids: CSVGERGPRDTQYF. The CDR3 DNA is TGCAGCGTTGGGGAGCGGGGCCCTCGGGATACGCAGTATTTT.

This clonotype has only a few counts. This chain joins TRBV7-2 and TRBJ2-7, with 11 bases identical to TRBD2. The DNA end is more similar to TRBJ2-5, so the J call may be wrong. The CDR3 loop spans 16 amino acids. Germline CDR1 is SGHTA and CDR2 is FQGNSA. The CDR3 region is CASSLGGLAGQKTQYF. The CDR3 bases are TGTGCCAGCAGCTTAGGAGGACTAGCGGGTCAGAAGACCCAGTACTTC.

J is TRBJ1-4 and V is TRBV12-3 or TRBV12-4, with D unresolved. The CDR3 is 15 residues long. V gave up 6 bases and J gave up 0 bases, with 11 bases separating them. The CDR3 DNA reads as TGTGCCAGCAGGGCCCCGAGTGCAACTAATGAAAAACTGTTTTTT. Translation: CASRAPSATNEKLFF.

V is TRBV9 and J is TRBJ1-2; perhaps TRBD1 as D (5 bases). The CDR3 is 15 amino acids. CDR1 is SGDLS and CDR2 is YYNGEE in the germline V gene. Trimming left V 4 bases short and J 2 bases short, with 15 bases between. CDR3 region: CASSTAGARNYGYTF. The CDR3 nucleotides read TGTGCCAGCAGCACGGCCGGGGCCAGGAACTATGGCTACACCTTC.

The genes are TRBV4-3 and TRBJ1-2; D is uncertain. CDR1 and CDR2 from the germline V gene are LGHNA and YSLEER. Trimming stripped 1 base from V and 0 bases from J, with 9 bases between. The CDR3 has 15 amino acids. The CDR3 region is CASSQVLRSNYGYTF. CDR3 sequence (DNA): TGCGCCAGCAGCCAAGTGCTCCGATCTAACTATGGCTACACCTTC.

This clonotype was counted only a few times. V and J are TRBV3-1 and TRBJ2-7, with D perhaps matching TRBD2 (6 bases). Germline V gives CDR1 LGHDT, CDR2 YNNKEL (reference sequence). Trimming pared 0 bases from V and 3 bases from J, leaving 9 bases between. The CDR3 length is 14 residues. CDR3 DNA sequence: TGTGCCAGCAGCCAAGAAGGAGGGAACTACGAGCAGTACTTC. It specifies CASSQEGGNYEQYF.

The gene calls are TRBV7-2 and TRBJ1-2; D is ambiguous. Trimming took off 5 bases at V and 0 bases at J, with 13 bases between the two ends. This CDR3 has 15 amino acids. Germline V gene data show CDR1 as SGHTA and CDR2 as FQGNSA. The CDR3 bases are TGTGCCAGCAGCCAAACACACGTAGCTAACTATGGCTACACCTTC. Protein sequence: CASSQTHVANYGYTF.

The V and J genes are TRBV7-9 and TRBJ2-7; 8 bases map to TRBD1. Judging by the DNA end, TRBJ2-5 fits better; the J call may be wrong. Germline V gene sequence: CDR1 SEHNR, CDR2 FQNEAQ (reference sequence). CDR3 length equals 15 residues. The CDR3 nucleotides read TGTGCCAGCAGCTTCCGGACAGGGAATCAAGAGACCCAGTACTTC. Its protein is CASSFRTGNQETQYF.

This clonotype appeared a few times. The CDR3 sequence is CASSQGDSGGPNEQFF. The CDR3 coding sequence is TGTGCCAGCAGCCAAGGAGACAGCGGGGGCCCTAATGAGCAGTTCTTC. J is TRBJ2-1 and V is TRBV14; TRBD2 matches at 8 bases. The CDR3 runs 16 residues. V dropped 1 base and J dropped 7; count of bases not matched to a gene: 9. Germline V lookup: CDR1 SGHDN, CDR2 FVKESK. The variable domain in full, completed from reference TRBV14 and TRBJ2-1, reads EAGVTQFPSHSVIEKGQTVTLRCDPISGHDNLYWYRRVMGKEIKFLLHFVKESKQDESGMPNNRFLAERTGGTYSTLKVQPAELEDSGVYFCASSQGDSGGPNEQFFGPGTRLTVL.

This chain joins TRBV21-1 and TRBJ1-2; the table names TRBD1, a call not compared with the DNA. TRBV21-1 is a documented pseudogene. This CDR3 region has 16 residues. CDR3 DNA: TGTGCCAGCAGCAAACCGTGGGACGGAAATAACTATGGCTACACCTTC. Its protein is CASSKPWDGNNYGYTF.

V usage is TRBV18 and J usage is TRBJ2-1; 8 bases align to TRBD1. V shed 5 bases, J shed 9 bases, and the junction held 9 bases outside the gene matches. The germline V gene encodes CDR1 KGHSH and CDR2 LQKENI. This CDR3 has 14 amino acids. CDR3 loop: CASSATGVGGEQFF. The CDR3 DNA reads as TGTGCCAGCTCAGCGACAGGGGTAGGTGGTGAGCAGTTCTTC.

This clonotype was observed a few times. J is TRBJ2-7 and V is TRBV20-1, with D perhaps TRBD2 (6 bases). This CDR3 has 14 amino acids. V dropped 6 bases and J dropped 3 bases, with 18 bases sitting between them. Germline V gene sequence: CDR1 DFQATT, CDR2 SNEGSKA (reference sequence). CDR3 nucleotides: TGCAGTGCCACCCTGGCAAGGACTAACTACGAGCAGTACTTC. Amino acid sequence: CSATLARTNYEQYF.

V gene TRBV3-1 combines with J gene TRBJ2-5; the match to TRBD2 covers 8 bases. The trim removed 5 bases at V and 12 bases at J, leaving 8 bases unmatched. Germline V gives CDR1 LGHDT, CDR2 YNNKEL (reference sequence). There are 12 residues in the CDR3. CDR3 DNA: TGTGCCAGCAGCGAAAGCGGGGGAGGGGAGTACTTC. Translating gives CASSESGGGEYF.

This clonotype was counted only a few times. CDR3 loop: CASSPGDASYNEQFF. CDR3 in DNA: TGTGCCAGCAGTCCGGGGGATGCCTCCTACAATGAGCAGTTCTTC. The V call is TRBV7-2, the J call TRBJ2-1, with D maybe TRBD2 (6 bases). V was trimmed by 6 bases and J by 0 bases, leaving 12 bases between them. The CDR3 is made up of 15 amino acids. Germline V gene data show CDR1 as SGHTA and CDR2 as FQGNSA.

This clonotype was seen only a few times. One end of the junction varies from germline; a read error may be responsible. CDR3 amino acids: CAISRVGPYEQYF. The CDR3 DNA follows: TGTGCCATCAGCAGGGTGGGGCCCTACGAGCAGTACTTC. The V and J genes are TRBV9 and TRBJ2-7; weak D call: TRBD1 (5 bases). Germline assignment: CDR1 SGDLS and CDR2 YYNGEE. This CDR3 is built from 13 residues.

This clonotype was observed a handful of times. The CDR3 reads CASTLQVRTEAFF. The CDR3 coding sequence is TGTGCCAGCACCCTACAAGTGAGGACTGAAGCTTTCTTT. This chain uses TRBV6-2 or TRBV6-3 with TRBJ1-1; no clear D gene. The CDR3 extends over 13 amino acids. V lost 7 bases to trimming and J lost 5 bases, with 14 bases between them. From germline, CDR1 is MNHEY and CDR2 SVGEGT.

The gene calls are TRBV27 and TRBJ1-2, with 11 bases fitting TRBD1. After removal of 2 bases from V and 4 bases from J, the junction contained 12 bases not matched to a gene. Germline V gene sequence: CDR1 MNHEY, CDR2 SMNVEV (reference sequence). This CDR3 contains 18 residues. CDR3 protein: CASSLAAVDRGLSYGYTF. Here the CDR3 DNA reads TGTGCCAGCAGTTTAGCGGCCGTGGACAGGGGGCTAAGCTATGGCTACACCTTC.

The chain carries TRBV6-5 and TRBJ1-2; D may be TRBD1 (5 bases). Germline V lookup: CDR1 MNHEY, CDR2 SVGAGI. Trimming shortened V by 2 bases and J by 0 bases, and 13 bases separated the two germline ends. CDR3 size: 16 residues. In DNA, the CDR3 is TGTGCCAGCAGTTACGTGGGGGTGGGGGCTAACTATGGCTACACCTTC. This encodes CASSYVGVGANYGYTF.

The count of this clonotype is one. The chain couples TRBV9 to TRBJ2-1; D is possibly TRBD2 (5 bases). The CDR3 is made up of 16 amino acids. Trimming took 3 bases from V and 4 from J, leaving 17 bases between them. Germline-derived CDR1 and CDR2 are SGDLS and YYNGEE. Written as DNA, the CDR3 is TGTGCCAGCAGCGCGGGGTCTAGTACGCTTTACAATGAGCAGTTCTTC. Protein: CASSAGSSTLYNEQFF.

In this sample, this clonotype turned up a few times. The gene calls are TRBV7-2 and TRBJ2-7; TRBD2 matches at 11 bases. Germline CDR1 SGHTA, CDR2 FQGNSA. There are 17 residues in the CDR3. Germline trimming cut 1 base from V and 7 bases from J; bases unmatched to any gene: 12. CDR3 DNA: TGTGCCAGCAGCTTAGGCTATAGCGGGGGGGCCTACGAAGAGCAGTACTTC. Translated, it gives CASSLGYSGGAYEEQYF.

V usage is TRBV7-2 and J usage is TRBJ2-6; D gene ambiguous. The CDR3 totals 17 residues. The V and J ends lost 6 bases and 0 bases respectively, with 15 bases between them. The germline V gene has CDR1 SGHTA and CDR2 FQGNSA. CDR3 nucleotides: TGTGCCAGCAGTGTAGCCTTTGCTCACTCTGGGGCCAACGTCCTGACTTTC. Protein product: CASSVAFAHSGANVLTF.

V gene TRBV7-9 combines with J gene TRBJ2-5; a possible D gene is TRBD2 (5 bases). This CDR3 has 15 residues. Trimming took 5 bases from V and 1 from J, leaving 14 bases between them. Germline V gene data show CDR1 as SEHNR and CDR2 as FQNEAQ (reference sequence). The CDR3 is CASSPRSGSQETQYF. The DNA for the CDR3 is TGTGCCAGCAGCCCCCGGTCGGGGAGCCAAGAGACCCAGTACTTC. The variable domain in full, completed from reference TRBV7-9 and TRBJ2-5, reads DTGVSQNPRHKITKRGQNVTFRCDPISEHNRLYWYRQTLGQGPEFLTYFQNEAQLEKSRLLSDRFSAERPKGSFSTLEIQRTEQGDSAMYLCASSPRSGSQETQYFGPGTRLLVL.

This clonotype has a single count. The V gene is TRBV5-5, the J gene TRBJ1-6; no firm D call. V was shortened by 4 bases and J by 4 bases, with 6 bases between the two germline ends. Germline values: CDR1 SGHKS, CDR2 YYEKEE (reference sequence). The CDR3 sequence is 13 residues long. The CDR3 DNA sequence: TGTGCCAGCAGCACACTATATAATTCACCCCTCCACTTT. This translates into CASSTLYNSPLHF.

The CDR3 here is CATEETGGQNQPQHF. The CDR3 region has the DNA TGTGCCACTGAGGAAACAGGGGGGCAAAATCAGCCCCAGCATTTT. V usage is TRBV15 and J usage is TRBJ1-5; 8 bases line up with TRBD1. Per germline, CDR1 LNHNV and CDR2 YYDKDF (reference sequence). The V and J ends lost 9 bases and 4 bases, in that order; junction bases with no gene match: 11. This CDR3 has 15 amino acids.

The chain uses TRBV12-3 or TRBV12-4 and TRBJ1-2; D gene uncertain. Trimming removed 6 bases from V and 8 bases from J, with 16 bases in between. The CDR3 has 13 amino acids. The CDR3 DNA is TGTGCCAGCAGCCTCGCAGGCTTCGCGGGCTACACCTTC. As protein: CASSLAGFAGYTF.

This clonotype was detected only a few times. The CDR3 loop reads CASSLPDSPYEQYF. The CDR3 DNA sequence: TGTGCCAGCAGCTTACCGGACAGCCCTTACGAGCAGTACTTC. This chain connects TRBV7-9 to TRBJ2-5; D perhaps matches TRBD1 (6 bases). The assigned J gene may be wrong: the sequence end matches TRBJ2-7 better. This CDR3 region has 14 residues. The germline V gene encodes CDR1 SEHNR and CDR2 FQNEAQ (reference sequence).